Detailed here is one T cell receptor beta chain. Its antigen is unknown. This sample was included in a study of CD8 T cells in Susac syndrome. Study-wide points: The authors acknowledged that their TCR sequencing and HLA analysis involved a relatively small number of individuals.

TCR beta sequencing was performed on blood CD8+ and CD4+ T cells. Each multiple sclerosis control was a treatment-naive patient with relapsing-remitting disease that was either stable or active. Reverse transcription used roughly 0.5 to 1 ug RNA and random hexamers. Amplification of TCR beta CDR3 used immunoSEQ multiplex PCR across 54 Vbeta and 13 Jbeta. TCRdb itself ran the immunoSEQ multiplex PCR reads through MiXCR, one entry per CDR3 protein. This sample has approximately 200,000 distinct CDR3 sequences; nearly 95% occur once, and the top ten carry 0.093%. The TCR was taken from a human donor with multiple sclerosis. Input material: CD4+ T cells from PBMCs.

CDR3 DNA: TGCAGTGCTAGACCGAACAGTCTCTACGAGCAGTACTTC. Translated, it gives CSARPNSLYEQYF. The genes are TRBV20-1 and TRBJ2-7; D uncertain. This CDR3 is built from 13 residues. CDR1 is DFQATT and CDR2 is SNEGSKA in the germline V gene (reference sequence). Deletions cut 2 bases from V and 3 bases from J, with 11 bases between.